What follows describes a single TCR beta chain. No antigen is known for it. One heparinised blood draw averaging approximately 120 mL was given by each donor. CD4+ cells of the naive, central memory, regulatory and stem cell-like memory types were sorted via CD45RO/CCR7/CD25/CD127/CD95/CD27. This entry belongs to a study of beta chain features in type 1 diabetes. Study-level points and caveats: Individuals with type 1 diabetes displayed fewer insertions and more deletions at VDJ junctions. A definitive answer on HLA type influencing TCRB rearrangement was not reached here.

Reverse transcribing all isolated RNA meant expressed TCRB transcripts were sequenced. Profiled with immunoSEQ multiplex PCR; TCRdb holds only in-frame clones, not every one. Seen here are 600,000 to 650,000 clones, roughly a sixth observed once, and the top ten hold approximately 0.099%. Sample: naive CD4+ T cells from blood. The sequence derives from a man aged 18 to 35 in good health.

CDR3 DNA: TGTGCCAGCAGCTCTACAGGGTCGGCCTACGAGCAGTACTTC. This gives the protein CASSSTGSAYEQYF. The rearrangement links TRBV7-3 to TRBJ2-7; D is perhaps TRBD1 (6 bases). CDR1 is SGHTA, CDR2 FQGTGA, per germline. V was pared by 4 bases and J by 2 bases, with 12 bases between. This CDR3 is built from 14 residues.